The sequence of this T cell receptor beta chain was determined in a study of control samples from healthy donors and cancer patients. Clones were sequenced by immunoSEQ multiplex PCR, and TCRdb holds only the in-frame ones, with some missing. The sample comprises tens of thousands of clones, about 75% of which are singletons, and 15% to 20% rests with the top ten. Germline-derived CDR1 and CDR2 are SGHTA and FQGNSA. With 5 bases clipped from V and 7 bases from J, the junction kept 12 bases outside the gene matches. The CDR3 totals 16 residues. This clone showed up just a few times. The chain employs TRBV7-2 and TRBJ2-3, with 10 positions matching TRBD2. The TCR comes from a male donor with melanoma. Sequencing was performed on formalin-fixed, paraffin-embedded tissue. In nucleotides, the CDR3 is TGTGCCAGCAGCCCCACGCTACTAGCGGGAACGTATACGCAGTATTTT. This translates into CASSPTLLAGTYTQYF.